This T cell receptor (beta chain) stems from a study of T-cell memory formation after mild COVID-19. CDR1 SGDLS and CDR2 YYNGEE come from the germline V gene. J gave up 7 bases and V 4 bases, and 10 bases lay outside the gene matches. This CDR3 is built from 15 residues. From the 5' RACE reads, TCRdb called clonotypes with MiXCR, one entry per CDR3 protein. The table shows roughly 450,000 distinct CDR3 sequences, with around a sixth occurring only once. Input material: PBMCs or a T cell subset sorted from them (not recorded which). This sequence originates from an adult woman who had mild COVID-19 (a few samples of this study predate the infection). Cell type and time point are not known. This chain connects TRBV9 to TRBJ1-4; TRBD1 matches 7 bases. The CDR3 region is CASSPSQGRSEKLFF. CDR3 sequence (DNA): TGTGCCAGCAGCCCATCACAGGGGAGAAGTGAAAAACTGTTTTTT.